This T cell receptor beta chain was recorded in a study of T-cell memory formation after mild COVID-19. The CDR3 totals 13 residues. The V and J ends lost 0 bases and 12 bases respectively, with 12 bases between them. CDR1 SGHVS and CDR2 FQNEAQ come from the germline V gene. TCRdb processed the 5' RACE reads anew with MiXCR; each CDR3 protein has one entry. The data show fewer than 650,000 distinct CDR3 sequences, roughly 20% seen once. This chain joins TRBV7-8 and TRBJ2-1; D gene unclear. The TCR was taken from an adult woman who had mild COVID-19 (a few samples of this study predate the infection). Cell type and time point are not known. Sequenced input: PBMCs or a T cell subset sorted from them (not recorded which). As DNA, the CDR3 is TGTGCCAGCAGCTTAGCGCCAGTGGAGCGGCAGTTCTTC. The encoded protein is CASSLAPVERQFF. The entire variable domain, with the rest obtained from reference TRBV7-8 and TRBJ2-1, is as follows: GAGVSQSPRYKVAKRGQDVALRCDPISGHVSLFWYQQALGQGPEFLTYFQNEAQLDKSGLPSDRFFAERPEGSVSTLKIQRTQQEDSAVYLCASSLAPVERQFFGPGTRLTVL.